What follows are 9 T cell receptor beta chains derived from one specimen sequenced in a study of cytomegalovirus exposure and HLA in healthy donors. PCR used 60 Vbeta primers and 13 Jbeta primers. This table comes from immunoSEQ multiplex PCR, and its TCRdb copy is limited to in-frame clones, with some not included. The sample carries about 150,000 clones, 65% to 85% recorded once. Sequenced sample: PBMCs. The receptors shown here come from a woman aged 40 to 50 in good health and CMV-seropositive.

The V and J genes are TRBV30 and TRBJ1-2, with 7 positions matching TRBD1. The CDR3 totals 15 residues. Losses at the gene ends were 5 bases for V and 0 bases for J; bases not matched to a gene: 9. The germline V gene encodes CDR1 GTSNPN and CDR2 SVGIG (reference sequence). The CDR3 sequence is CAWGSKQGANYGYTF. Here the CDR3 DNA reads TGTGCCTGGGGATCAAAGCAGGGGGCTAACTATGGCTACACCTTC.

The V gene is TRBV19, the J gene TRBJ1-1, with TRBD1 matching 7 bases. V was pared by 3 bases and J by 7 bases, with 8 bases of the junction left unmatched. Germline V gene lookup returns CDR1 LNHDA and CDR2 SQIVND (reference sequence). The CDR3 is 14 amino acids. The CDR3 DNA reads TGTGCCAGTAGTATGGTAGGAGGGGGCCTTGAAGCTTTCTTT. Translation gives CASSMVGGGLEAFF.

This chain uses TRBV9 with TRBJ2-2; D remains ambiguous. CDR3 length: 13 residues. Trimming took off 3 bases at V and 3 bases at J, with 6 bases between the two ends. Germline values: CDR1 SGDLS, CDR2 YYNGEE. CDR3 amino acids: CASSARYTGELFF. CDR3 coding DNA: TGTGCCAGCAGCGCCCGGTACACCGGGGAGCTGTTTTTT.

This clone showed up just once. The V call is TRBV30, the J call TRBJ2-3; D is undetermined. The germline V gene encodes CDR1 GTSNPN and CDR2 SVGIG (reference sequence). There are 14 residues in the CDR3. V lost 4 bases and J 4 bases, leaving 15 bases between the germline ends. The CDR3 DNA reads TGTGCCTGGATGGGCGCCCGATATGCAGATACGCAGTATTTT. Its translation is CAWMGARYADTQYF.

This sequence joins TRBV19 and TRBJ1-5, with D possibly TRBD1 on 5 matching bases. Germline CDR1 reads LNHDA; CDR2 reads SQIVND (reference sequence). CDR3 length: 16 residues. With 3 bases removed from V and 0 bases from J, the gap between germline ends came to 12 bases. In DNA, the CDR3 is TGTGCCAGTAGTATCGCATACAGGAATAGCAATCAGCCCCAGCATTTT. This codes for CASSIAYRNSNQPQHF.

V and J are TRBV4-1 and TRBJ2-7; D gene uncertain. CDR1 is MGHRA and CDR2 is YSYEKL in the germline V gene. V shed 1 base and J shed 3 bases, with 7 bases lying between them. The CDR3 loop spans 13 amino acids. DNA of the CDR3: TGCGCCAGCAGCCAAGGTGCAGGCTACGAGCAGTACTTC. Translation gives CASSQGAGYEQYF.

The gene calls are TRBV29-1 and TRBJ1-3; D might be TRBD1 (5 bases). Germline V gene data show CDR1 as SQVTM and CDR2 as ANQGSEA. The CDR3 is 14 amino acids. V lost 3 bases and J 1 base, leaving 10 bases between the germline ends. Written as DNA, the CDR3 is TGCAGCGTTGATGCAGGGCTGTCTGGAAACACCATATATTTT. This codes for CSVDAGLSGNTIYF.

This clone showed up just a few times. V is TRBV7-8 and J is TRBJ2-7; 7 nucleotides agree with TRBD2. V lost 6 bases and J lost 7; bases outside the gene matches: 12. CDR3 length: 14 residues. In germline, CDR1 is SGHVS, CDR2 FQNEAQ. CDR3 loop: CASRGAGAGEEQYF. As DNA, the CDR3 is TGTGCCAGCAGAGGGGCGGGCGCGGGAGAAGAGCAGTACTTC.

This sequence joins TRBV5-6 and TRBJ2-3; 7 nucleotides agree with TRBD2. Germline values: CDR1 SGHDT, CDR2 YYEEEE. Trimming cost V 4 bases and J 0 bases; bases outside gene matches: 8. This CDR3 region has 16 residues. CDR3 sequence reads: CASSPSPSGSTDTQYF. The CDR3 DNA follows: TGTGCCAGCAGCCCGAGTCCTAGCGGAAGCACAGATACGCAGTATTTT.